This TCR beta chain originates from a study of beta chain features in type 1 diabetes. On the study more broadly: The study found patients and healthy donors alike in age, gender and cell yields.

Sequenced material consisted of expressed TCRB transcripts (all of the isolated RNA was reverse transcribed). Only in-frame clones appear in the TCRdb table, and some are missing; sequencing was by immunoSEQ multiplex PCR. The profile covers about 650,000 clones, with roughly an eighth appearing a single time and over 0.1% taken by the ten largest. Blood was drawn once from each donor into heparinised tubes. The draws averaged about 120 mL. This clone showed up just a few times. Its antigen is unidentified. General study results and limits: PCR, the amplification step, might favor shorter templates, equally in patients and controls. Among patients with Type 1 diabetes, TCRB CDR3s were moderately but significantly shorter in every one of the four CD4+ subsets.

The source is a man aged 25-40 years with type 1 diabetes. Sequenced material: naive CD4+ T cells from blood.

The CDR3 DNA is TGTGCCAGCTCACTACAGGGGAGCGAGCAGTACTTC. It translates to CASSLQGSEQYF. The chain employs TRBV18 and TRBJ2-7, with 7 positions matching TRBD1. CDR3 length: 12 residues. V gave up 4 bases and J gave up 6 bases; unmatched junction bases: 3. Germline V gene lookup returns CDR1 KGHSH and CDR2 LQKENI.